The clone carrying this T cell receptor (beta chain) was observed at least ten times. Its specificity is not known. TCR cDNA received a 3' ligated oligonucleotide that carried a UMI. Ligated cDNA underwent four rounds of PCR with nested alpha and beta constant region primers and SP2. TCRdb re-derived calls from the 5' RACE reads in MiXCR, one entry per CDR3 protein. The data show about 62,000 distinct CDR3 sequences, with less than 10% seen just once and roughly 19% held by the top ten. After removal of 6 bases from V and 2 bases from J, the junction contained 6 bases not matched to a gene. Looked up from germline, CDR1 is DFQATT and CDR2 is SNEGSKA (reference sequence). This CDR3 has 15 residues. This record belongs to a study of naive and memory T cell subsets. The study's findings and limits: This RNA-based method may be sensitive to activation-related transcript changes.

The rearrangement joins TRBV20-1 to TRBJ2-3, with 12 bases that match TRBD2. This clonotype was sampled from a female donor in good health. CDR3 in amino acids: CSARTSGGPTDTQYF. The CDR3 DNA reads TGCAGTGCCCGTACTAGCGGGGGGCCCACAGATACGCAGTATTTT.